A single TCR beta chain is shown here with its context. The antigen is not known. V was clipped by 6 bases and J by 4 bases, with 15 bases between them. The germline V gene encodes CDR1 MDHEN and CDR2 SYDVKM. The CDR3 is 14 residues long. The data belong to a study of cytomegalovirus exposure and HLA in healthy donors. Study-wide points: High specificity and sensitivity for cytomegalovirus status were reported for the classifier. Despite most TCR sequences being rare, some public TCRs occurred in many donors.

The assay was immunoSEQ multiplex PCR, and TCRdb's table has in-frame clones only and misses some. The repertoire holds tens of thousands of clones, with 94% as singletons. This chain connects TRBV28 to TRBJ1-2; no clear D. The receptor comes from a woman under 30 in good health and CMV-seronegative. The sequencing sample was made of PBMCs. The CDR3 DNA reads as TGTGCCAGCAGCCTGTCTATAGGGAGCTATGGCTACACCTTC. Its translation is CASSLSIGSYGYTF.